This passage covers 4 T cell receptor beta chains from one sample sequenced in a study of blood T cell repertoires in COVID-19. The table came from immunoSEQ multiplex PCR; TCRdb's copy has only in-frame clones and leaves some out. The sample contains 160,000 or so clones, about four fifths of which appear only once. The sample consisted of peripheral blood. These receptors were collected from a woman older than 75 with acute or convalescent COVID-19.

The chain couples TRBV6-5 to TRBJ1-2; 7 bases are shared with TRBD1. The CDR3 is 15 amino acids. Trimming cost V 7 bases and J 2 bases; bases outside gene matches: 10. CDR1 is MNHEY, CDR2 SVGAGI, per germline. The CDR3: CASTYTRGLNYGYTF. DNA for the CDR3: TGTGCCAGCACCTACACGAGGGGGCTGAACTATGGCTACACCTTC.

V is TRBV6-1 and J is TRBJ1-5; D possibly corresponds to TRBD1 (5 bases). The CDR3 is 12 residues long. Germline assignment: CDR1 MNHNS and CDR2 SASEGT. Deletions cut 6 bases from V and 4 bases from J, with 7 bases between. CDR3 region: CASRTENQPQHF. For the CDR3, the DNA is TGTGCCAGCAGGACAGAAAATCAGCCCCAGCATTTT.

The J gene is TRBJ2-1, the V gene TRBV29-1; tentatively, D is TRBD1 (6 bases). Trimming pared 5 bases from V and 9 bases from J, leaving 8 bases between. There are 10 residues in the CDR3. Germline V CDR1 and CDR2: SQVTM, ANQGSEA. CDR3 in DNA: TGCAGCGTTTTCAGGGGTGAGCAGTTCTTC. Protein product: CSVFRGEQFF.

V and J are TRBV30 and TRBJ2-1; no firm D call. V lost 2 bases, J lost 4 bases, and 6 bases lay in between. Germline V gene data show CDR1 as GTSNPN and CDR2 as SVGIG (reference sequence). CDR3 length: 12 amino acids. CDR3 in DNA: TGTGCCTGGAGTTTACGGTACAATGAGCAGTTCTTC. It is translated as CAWSLRYNEQFF.